These T cell receptor beta chains were read from a single sample in a study of CD8 T cells in Susac syndrome. TCRdb itself ran the immunoSEQ multiplex PCR reads through MiXCR, one entry per CDR3 protein. The table records about 150,000 distinct CDR3 sequences, about 96% of them present only once. Sequencing was performed on CD4+ T cells from PBMCs. These receptors all stem from a human donor with Susac syndrome. The CDR3 runs from the conserved cysteine through the conserved F or W. The order of the fields is V gene, J gene, CDR3 protein.

>TRBV29-1|TRBJ2-1
CSVESSGNEQFF
>TRBV30|TRBJ1-1
CAWRTLGVQSTEAFF
>TRBV6-5|TRBJ1-1
CASRNGGTEAFF
>TRBV29-1|TRBJ1-2
CSAQGVGIGYTF
>TRBV3-1|TRBJ2-5
CASSPRTSGGSREFETQYF
>TRBV10-3|TRBJ2-1
CAINGFSYNEQFF
>TRBV29-1|TRBJ1-5
CSVGRDTNQPQHF
>TRBV6-2/TRBV6-3|TRBJ2-5
CASSGPGLPKRPQYF
>TRBV5-4|TRBJ2-3
CASSSGLAADTQYF
>TRBV5-6|TRBJ2-5
CASSLGAPGGGETQYF
>TRBV9|TRBJ2-5
CASSAGQGYQETQYF
>TRBV9|TRBJ2-5
CASSVGPQETQYF
>TRBV20-1|TRBJ2-7
CSARGGTGVGEQYF
>TRBV7-2|TRBJ2-3
CASSLASRSTDTQYF
>TRBV5-6|TRBJ2-5
CASSGTGTSGRKTQYF
>TRBV20-1|TRBJ1-5
CSAAQALAGGFNQPQHF
>TRBV7-8|TRBJ2-6
CASSYRPLGAGANVLTF
>TRBV30|TRBJ2-2
CAWRGTATNTGELFF
>TRBV5-1|TRBJ2-3
CASSLEGEDTQYF
>TRBV30|TRBJ1-5
CAWSLRGLNQPQHF
>TRBV20-1|TRBJ1-2
CSARDTGSGKGYTF
>TRBV30|TRBJ2-7
CAWSGGTVGEQYF
>TRBV4-1|TRBJ1-2
CASSQVAKTGPGNTF
>TRBV28|TRBJ2-7
CATLGTSGAKGYEQYF
>TRBV23-1|TRBJ1-5
CASSPVCHSNQPQHF
>TRBV23-1|TRBJ2-5
CASSLNRIRNQETQYF
>TRBV6-6|TRBJ1-1
CASSYIQDRAEAFF
>TRBV9|TRBJ1-3
CASSLLQGGNTIYF
>TRBV9|TRBJ2-1
CASSLEVGGLFNEQFF
>TRBV19|TRBJ2-1
CASSIALYNEQFF
>TRBV20-1|TRBJ2-2
CSALDHRRELFF
>TRBV5-6|TRBJ2-5
CASITWDRSQETQYF
>TRBV7-2|TRBJ2-3
CASSLIGQGGTDTQYF
>TRBV9|TRBJ2-2
CASSQTGVGGELFF
>TRBV9|TRBJ2-3
CASSVATHPSDTQYF
>TRBV19|TRBJ2-2
CASATLGELFF
>TRBV4-3|TRBJ2-7
CASSRTTSGSYEQYF
>TRBV29-1|TRBJ1-1
CSGSVNTEAFF
>TRBV29-1|TRBJ2-7
CSATTSRLSYEQYF
>TRBV30|TRBJ2-3
CAWTVLNTQYF